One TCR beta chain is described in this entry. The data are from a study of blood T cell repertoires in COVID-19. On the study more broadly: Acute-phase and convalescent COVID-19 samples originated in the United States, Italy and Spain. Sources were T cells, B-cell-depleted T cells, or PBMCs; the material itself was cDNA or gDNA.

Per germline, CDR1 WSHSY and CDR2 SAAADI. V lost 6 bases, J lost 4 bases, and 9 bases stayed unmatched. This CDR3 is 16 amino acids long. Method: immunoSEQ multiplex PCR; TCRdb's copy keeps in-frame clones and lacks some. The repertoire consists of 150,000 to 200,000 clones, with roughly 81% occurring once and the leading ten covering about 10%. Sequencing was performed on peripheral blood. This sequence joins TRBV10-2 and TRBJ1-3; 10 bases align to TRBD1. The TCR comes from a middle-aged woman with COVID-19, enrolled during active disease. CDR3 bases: TGCGCCAGCAGAGATACCGGGACAGGGGCCGGAAACACCATATATTTT. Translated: CASRDTGTGAGNTIYF.